The 27 T cell receptor beta chains in this list originate from one sample, sequenced in a study of technical replicates of blood from a few donors. Profiled with immunoSEQ multiplex PCR; TCRdb holds only in-frame clones, not every one. The data show about 80,000 clones, 95% to 98% seen once. Specimen: T cells isolated from PBMCs. The receptors here all came from a human donor in good health.

This sequence joins TRBV6-5 and TRBJ2-2; D uncertain. CDR3 length: 15 residues. V was clipped by 0 bases and J by 2 bases, with 7 bases between them. The germline gives CDR1 MNHEY, CDR2 SVGAGI. CDR3 DNA sequence: TGTGCCAGCAGTTACTCGAGACTTAACACCGGGGAGCTGTTTTTT. As protein: CASSYSRLNTGELFF.

The chain joins TRBV5-1 to TRBJ2-7; 13 bases match TRBD2. Germline assignment: CDR1 SGHRS and CDR2 YFSETQ. J lost 7 bases, V lost 4 bases, and 14 bases had no gene match. The CDR3 covers 17 residues. DNA of the CDR3: TGCGCCAGCAGCACCCAGACTAGCGGGAGGCCCGGACGGGAGCAGTACTTC. It yields the protein CASSTQTSGRPGREQYF. The full variable domain, completed using reference TRBV5-1 and TRBJ2-7, is KAGVTQTPRYLIKTRGQQVTLSCSPISGHRSVSWYQQTPGQGLQFLFEYFSETQRNKGNFPGRFSGRQFSNSRSEMNVSTLELGDSALYLCASSTQTSGRPGREQYFGPGTRLTVT.

This chain connects TRBV27 to TRBJ2-7, with TRBD1 matching over 10 bases. Germline CDR1 and CDR2: MNHEY and SMNVEV (reference sequence). The CDR3 length is 14 residues. Trimming removed 4 bases from V and 4 bases from J; junction bases left unmatched: 4. The CDR3 nucleotides are TGTGCCAGCAGTTCCGGGACAGGGGAGTACGAGCAGTACTTC. This translates into CASSSGTGEYEQYF.

V gene TRBV11-2 combines with J gene TRBJ1-5; 8 bases align to TRBD1. Germline trimming cut 0 bases from V and 5 bases from J; bases unmatched to any gene: 3. CDR3 length equals 15 residues. CDR1 is SGHAT, CDR2 FQNNGV, per germline. For the CDR3, the DNA is TGTGCCAGCAGCTTAGATGGACAGGGTTATCAGCCCCAGCATTTT. It translates to CASSLDGQGYQPQHF. The variable domain in full, completed from reference TRBV11-2 and TRBJ1-5, reads EAGVAQSPRYKIIEKRQSVAFWCNPISGHATLYWYQQILGQGPKLLIQFQNNGVVDDSQLPKDRFSAERLKGVDSTLKIQPAKLEDSAVYLCASSLDGQGYQPQHFGDGTRLSIL.

This sequence joins TRBV4-2 and TRBJ1-2; the D gene is possibly TRBD1 (5 bases). Germline lookup yields CDR1 LGHNA and CDR2 YNFKEQ. Trimming pared 3 bases from V and 3 bases from J, leaving 14 bases between. The CDR3 is 15 residues long. The CDR3 region has the DNA TGTGCCAGCAGCCACCGGACAAGTCACGACTATGGCTACACCTTC. This translates into CASSHRTSHDYGYTF.

This chain uses TRBV9 with TRBJ2-3, with D maybe TRBD2 (5 bases). The CDR3 is made up of 13 amino acids. With 4 bases removed from V and 7 bases from J, the gap between germline ends came to 13 bases. Germline V gene sequence: CDR1 SGDLS, CDR2 YYNGEE. The CDR3 DNA reads as TGTGCCAGCAGCTCCGCGGGTTTACATACGCAGTATTTT. Its translation is CASSSAGLHTQYF.

V usage is TRBV14 and J usage is TRBJ2-2, with 8 positions matching TRBD2. Germline V gene sequence: CDR1 SGHDN, CDR2 FVKESK. This CDR3 is 16 amino acids long. The trim removed 1 base at V and 0 bases at J, leaving 1 base unmatched. The CDR3 region is CASSQAGGTNTGELFF. Here the CDR3 DNA reads TGTGCCAGCAGCCAAGCGGGGGGGACGAACACCGGGGAGCTGTTTTTT.

This sequence joins TRBV4-1 and TRBJ2-1; 10 bases fit TRBD2. The V gene end was trimmed by 0 bases and the J gene end by 4 bases; junction bases not matched to a gene: 6. The CDR3 extends over 17 amino acids. Germline V gene lookup returns CDR1 MGHRA and CDR2 YSYEKL. The CDR3 region has the DNA TGCGCCAGCAGCCAAGATATGTCGACTAGCGGGTACAATGAGCAGTTCTTC. Amino acid sequence: CASSQDMSTSGYNEQFF.

The chain is built from TRBV6-1 and TRBJ2-5; D remains unclear. There are 11 residues in the CDR3. Germline CDR1 reads MNHNS; CDR2 reads SASEGT. V gave up 5 bases and J gave up 5 bases, with 6 bases separating them. The CDR3 sequence is CASSYGETQYF. The CDR3, as DNA: TGTGCCAGCAGTTACGGGGAGACCCAGTACTTC.

The rearrangement joins TRBV7-9 to TRBJ1-5; TRBD1 matches at 9 bases. CDR3 length: 16 amino acids. Looked up from germline, CDR1 is SEHNR and CDR2 is FQNEAQ (reference sequence). J gave up 3 bases and V 1 base, and 4 bases lay outside the gene matches. The CDR3 here is CASSLGDRVLNQPQHF. The CDR3 bases are TGTGCCAGCAGCTTAGGGGACAGGGTTCTCAATCAGCCCCAGCATTTT. Variable domain in full (rest from reference TRBV7-9 and TRBJ1-5): DTGVSQNPRHKITKRGQNVTFRCDPISEHNRLYWYRQTLGQGPEFLTYFQNEAQLEKSRLLSDRFSAERPKGSFSTLEIQRTEQGDSAMYLCASSLGDRVLNQPQHFGDGTRLSIL.

The chain has TRBV6-1 and TRBJ1-3; D unclear. Germline V gene sequence: CDR1 MNHNS, CDR2 SASEGT. The CDR3 totals 14 residues. Trimming left V 6 bases short and J 0 bases short, with 9 bases between. DNA for the CDR3: TGTGCCAGCAGGGAGAAAATCTCTGGAAACACCATATATTTT. Translated: CASREKISGNTIYF.

The V gene is TRBV7-9, the J gene TRBJ2-6; 10 nucleotides match TRBD2. Germline V gives CDR1 SEHNR, CDR2 FQNEAQ (reference sequence). The CDR3 spans 15 residues. Trimming at V came to 6 bases and at J to 13 bases, leaving 12 bases not matched to a gene. The CDR3: CASSGTSAPGGVLTF. The CDR3 bases are TGTGCCAGCAGTGGGACTAGCGCCCCTGGGGGGGTCCTGACTTTC.

There are a few counts of this clone. The V gene is TRBV11-3, the J gene TRBJ2-1; 8 bases fit TRBD2. The CDR3 totals 13 residues. The germline V gene has CDR1 SGHNT and CDR2 YENEEA. J lost 7 bases, V lost 5 bases, and 4 bases had no gene match. CDR3 coding DNA: TGTGCCAGCAGCCCCCGCGGGAGGAATGAGCAGTTCTTC. Translation: CASSPRGRNEQFF.

The V gene is TRBV13, the J gene TRBJ1-2; 7 bases agree with TRBD1. With 4 bases clipped from V and 4 bases from J, the junction kept 3 bases outside the gene matches. The CDR3 loop spans 13 amino acids. The germline CDR1 and CDR2 sequences are PRHDT and FYEKMQ (reference sequence). The CDR3 nucleotides read TGTGCCAGCAGCTGGGGGACAGCCTATGGCTACACCTTC. It yields the protein CASSWGTAYGYTF.

The V gene is TRBV5-1, the J gene TRBJ2-1; TRBD1 aligns across 9 bases. CDR1 and CDR2 from the germline V gene are SGHRS and YFSETQ. The CDR3 is made up of 17 amino acids. The junction had 13 bases not matched to a gene; V was cut back by 0 bases and J by 9 bases. The CDR3 region is CASSLGGQGMSRSEQFF. The CDR3 region has the DNA TGCGCCAGCAGCTTGGGGGGACAGGGTATGAGTCGCAGTGAGCAGTTCTTC.

The CDR3 reads CAATVGSKNIQYF. CDR3 in DNA: TGTGCCGCCACAGTCGGGTCCAAAAACATTCAGTACTTC. The chain is built from TRBV15 and TRBJ2-4; D call uncertain. The CDR3 runs to 13 residues. Looked up from germline, CDR1 is LNHNV and CDR2 is YYDKDF (reference sequence). Trimming stripped 11 bases from V and 2 bases from J, with 13 bases between.

This clone has just one count. The chain links TRBV5-1 to TRBJ2-5, with a weak D call TRBD2 (6 bases). V lost 0 bases, J lost 1 base, and 10 bases lay in between. This CDR3 is 15 amino acids long. The V gene's germline CDR1 is SGHRS and CDR2 YFSETQ. CDR3 DNA: TGCGCCAGCAGCTTGGACCTGACTAGCCAAGAGACCCAGTACTTC. This sequence encodes CASSLDLTSQETQYF.

The rearrangement uses TRBV5-1 and TRBJ2-3; the D gene is possibly TRBD2 (6 bases). This CDR3 comprises 16 residues. V was clipped by 0 bases and J by 6 bases, with 17 bases between them. Germline lookup yields CDR1 SGHRS and CDR2 YFSETQ. The CDR3 loop is CASSLEGDSFGDTQYF. DNA of the CDR3: TGCGCCAGCAGCTTGGAAGGGGACTCCTTTGGGGATACGCAGTATTTT.

This clone was observed once. The chain employs TRBV9 and TRBJ1-1; D is perhaps TRBD1 (5 bases). The CDR3 runs 15 residues. Germline loops: CDR1 SGDLS, CDR2 YYNGEE. The V end was cut by 4 bases, the J end by 1 base, with 14 bases between. The CDR3 reads CASSPRGNRNTEAFF. CDR3 DNA: TGTGCCAGCAGCCCTAGGGGCAATCGGAACACTGAAGCTTTCTTT.

V is TRBV2 and J is TRBJ1-3; no reliable D call. Germline values: CDR1 SNHLY, CDR2 FYNNEI. CDR3 length equals 18 residues. V was cut by 2 bases and J by 0 bases, with 17 bases left in between. The CDR3 coding sequence is TGTGCCAGCAGTGAAACCCACTTTTGGGCGAGCTCTGGAAACACCATATATTTT. Its translation: CASSETHFWASSGNTIYF. Full variable domain (rest looked up from reference TRBV2 and TRBJ1-3): EPEVTQTPSHQVTQMGQEVILRCVPISNHLYFYWYRQILGQKVEFLVSFYNNEISEKSEIFDDQFSVERPDGSNFTLKIRSTKLEDSAMYFCASSETHFWASSGNTIYFGEGSWLTVV.

V usage is TRBV9 and J usage is TRBJ2-7; 9 bases fit TRBD1. The ends lost 4 bases at V and 4 bases at J; junction bases unmatched: 9. CDR1 is SGDLS and CDR2 is YYNGEE in the germline V gene. The CDR3 length is 15 residues. In DNA form, the CDR3 reads TGTGCCAGCAGCTTCTCCGGGACAGGGACTTACGAGCAGTACTTC. It translates to CASSFSGTGTYEQYF.

V is TRBV6-4 and J is TRBJ2-2, with TRBD2 identical over 11 bases. Germline V gene data show CDR1 as MRHNA and CDR2 as SNTAGT. The V and J ends lost 6 bases and 4 bases, in that order; junction bases with no gene match: 16. CDR3 length: 19 residues. The chain's CDR3 is CASSDTLNLAGGVTGELFF. CDR3 bases: TGTGCCAGCAGCGATACTCTCAACCTAGCGGGGGGCGTCACCGGGGAGCTGTTTTTT.

The chain carries TRBV10-3 and TRBJ1-1; D unclear. Germline V CDR1 and CDR2: ENHRY, SYGVKD. This CDR3 comprises 17 residues. The V and J ends lost 0 bases and 1 base respectively, with 15 bases between them. CDR3 sequence reads: CAISESFLKAGNTEAFF. The CDR3 coding sequence is TGTGCCATCAGTGAGTCGTTTCTTAAGGCGGGGAACACTGAAGCTTTCTTT.

A single count supports this clone. The gene calls are TRBV15 and TRBJ2-7, with 9 bases matching TRBD1. V lost 3 bases to trimming and J lost 7 bases; unmatched junction nucleotides: 4. CDR1 LNHNV and CDR2 YYDKDF come from the germline V gene (reference sequence). The CDR3 is 13 residues long. The CDR3 nucleotides are TGTGCCACCAGCAGGGACAGGGGTCGGGAGCAGTACTTC. Protein: CATSRDRGREQYF.

The chain combines TRBV5-1 with TRBJ2-2; D may be TRBD1 (6 bases). The CDR3 is made up of 15 amino acids. Germline-derived CDR1 and CDR2 are SGHRS and YFSETQ. V lost 2 bases to trimming and J lost 2 bases, with 10 bases between them. In nucleotides, the CDR3 is TGCGCCAGCAGCTTACCGACAGGCAACACCGGGGAGCTGTTTTTT. It encodes CASSLPTGNTGELFF.

V and J are TRBV7-9 and TRBJ2-7; 11 bases match TRBD1. Losses at the gene ends were 3 bases for V and 6 bases for J; bases not matched to a gene: 10. The CDR3 extends over 16 amino acids. Germline lookup yields CDR1 SEHNR and CDR2 FQNEAQ (reference sequence). This chain's CDR3 is CASSFYRTGGVAEQYF. DNA of the CDR3: TGTGCCAGCAGCTTCTACCGGACAGGGGGCGTCGCCGAGCAGTACTTC. Full variable domain (outside the CDR3, taken from reference TRBV7-9 and TRBJ2-7): DTGVSQNPRHKITKRGQNVTFRCDPISEHNRLYWYRQTLGQGPEFLTYFQNEAQLEKSRLLSDRFSAERPKGSFSTLEIQRTEQGDSAMYLCASSFYRTGGVAEQYFGPGTRLTVT.

The gene calls are TRBV6-6 and TRBJ1-4; D is possibly TRBD1 (5 bases). V was cut by 6 bases and J by 8 bases, with 16 bases left in between. Germline V gives CDR1 MNHNY, CDR2 SVGAGI (reference sequence). The CDR3 extends over 14 amino acids. This chain's CDR3 is CASRRDYEGEKLFF. CDR3 coding DNA: TGTGCCAGCAGGCGGGACTACGAAGGAGAAAAACTGTTTTTT.